This is a list of T cell receptor beta chains from one sample in a study of blood T cell repertoires in COVID-19. TCRdb's copy holds only in-frame clones and misses some; the assay was immunoSEQ multiplex PCR. The sample has 250,000 or so clones; roughly 90% are singletons. Sequencing was done on a sample of peripheral blood. These receptor sequences come from a woman aged 40 to 50 who had recovered from COVID-19. CDR3s include the opening cysteine and the closing phenylalanine or tryptophan. A D gene is named only where the DNA matches it firmly. The size field is filled for only some rows; it gives once, few, many or a size class.

j_call v_call d_call clone_size cdr3_nt cdr3_aa
TRBJ2-1 TRBV6-6 TRBD2 few TGTGCCAGCAGTCCGGGACTAGCGGGCCCGGCTAACAATGAGCAGTTCTTC CASSPGLAGPANNEQFF
TRBJ1-1 TRBV30 - - TGTGCCTGGATGGCCGGCACGGGTGGGTCTGAAGCTTTCTTT CAWMAGTGGSEAFF
TRBJ1-2 TRBV7-9 - - TGTGCCAGCAGCTCCCCGGCCGGGGTTAACTATGGCTACACCTTC CASSSPAGVNYGYTF
TRBJ2-7 TRBV27 TRBD2 few TGTGCCAGCAAGACTAGCGGGTACTCCTACGAGCAGTACTTC CASKTSGYSYEQYF
TRBJ2-7 TRBV10-3 TRBD1 - TGTGCCATCAGGGAAGATACAGGGGCTACGGAGAAAGCCTACGAGCAGTACTTC CAIREDTGATEKAYEQYF
TRBJ1-1 TRBV30 - - TGTGCCTGGAATCGGGGGACTGAAGCTTTCTTT CAWNRGTEAFF
TRBJ2-3 TRBV28 - - TGTGCCAGCAGTTTGACGGAACGGGGCACAGATACGCAGTATTTT CASSLTERGTDTQYF
TRBJ1-4 TRBV11-2 - - TGTGCCAGCAGCCCCGCGGGCAGCCTTTCTGAAAAACTGTTTTTT CASSPAGSLSEKLFF
TRBJ1-1 TRBV10-3 TRBD1 - TGTGCCTCACGGGGGCAGGGGGCTATAGGCACTGAAGCTTTCTTT CASRGQGAIGTEAFF
TRBJ1-5 TRBV19 - - TGTGCCAGTAGTATGCAACAGGGCTACAATCAGCCCCAGCATTTT CASSMQQGYNQPQHF
TRBJ2-2 TRBV7-9 - - TGTGCCAGCAGCTTAGGAACAGCCAGCCTTGACACCGGGGAGCTGTTTTTT CASSLGTASLDTGELFF
TRBJ2-5 TRBV27 TRBD2 - TGTGCCAGCAGTTTTGCGGGAGCCACGAGAGAGACCCAGTACTTC CASSFAGATRETQYF
TRBJ2-3 TRBV5-6 - few TGTGCCAGCAGCTTGGTTTCTAAAGATACGCAGTATTTT CASSLVSKDTQYF
TRBJ2-2 TRBV6-2/TRBV6-3 - - TGTGCCAGCAGTTACGGGGCGGGGCTTCCCACCGGGGAGCTGTTTTTT CASSYGAGLPTGELFF
TRBJ1-2 TRBV2 - - TGTGCCAGCATCCGGGACAACATCTATGGCTACACCTTC CASIRDNIYGYTF
TRBJ2-1 TRBV28 TRBD1 once TGTGCCAGCAGTGACGGGACAGGGGCCGACAATGAGCAGTTCTTC CASSDGTGADNEQFF
TRBJ1-2 TRBV7-9 - - TGTGCCAGCAGCTTAGAAGGCGGGACTAACTATGGCTACACCTTC CASSLEGGTNYGYTF
TRBJ1-4 TRBV9 TRBD1 - TGTGCCAGCAGCCCCAGGACAGGGGGCCTACCTAATGAAAAACTGTTTTTT CASSPRTGGLPNEKLFF
TRBJ2-5 TRBV3-1/TRBV3-2 - once TGTGCCAGCAGCCGGGGAGAACAAGAGACCCAGTACTTC CASSRGEQETQYF
TRBJ1-3 TRBV10-3 TRBD1 - TGTGCCATCAGCATCGGGACAGGGGCTGGAAACACCATATATTTT CAISIGTGAGNTIYF
TRBJ1-5 TRBV19 - - TGTGCCAGTAGTATCAGACAGAATCAGCCCCAGCATTTT CASSIRQNQPQHF
TRBJ1-6 TRBV2 - - TGTGCCAGCAGTGTTGGACAGTTTTGGCAATCACCCCTCCACTTT CASSVGQFWQSPLHF
TRBJ2-3 TRBV27 - - TGTGCCAGCAGTTTAGGAGGAGGAAAAGCCACAGATACGCAGTATTTT CASSLGGGKATDTQYF
TRBJ2-2 TRBV5-4 TRBD1 - TGTGCCAGCAGCCCCACCTTAGGGGCAGGGGGCACCACCGGGGAGCTGTTTTTT CASSPTLGAGGTTGELFF
TRBJ2-1 TRBV27 TRBD2 - TGTGCCAGCAGTCCGCTAGCGGTGAGCTTCTACAATGAGCAGTTCTTC CASSPLAVSFYNEQFF
TRBJ2-7 TRBV11-2 TRBD2 few TGTGCCAGCAGTCTTAGTTCTAGCGGGAGTAGCTACGAGCAGTACTTC CASSLSSSGSSYEQYF
TRBJ1-6 TRBV9 - - TGTGCCAGCAGCCCCACACAGGGTTTCTCACCCCTCCACTTT CASSPTQGFSPLHF
TRBJ2-2 TRBV11-2 - - TGTGCCAGCAGCTTAGATGACCCAGGGCTGCGCACCGGGGAGCTGTTTTTT CASSLDDPGLRTGELFF
TRBJ1-2 TRBV6-5 TRBD1 - TGTGCCAGCAGGAGGGACAGGGGGTTCGGTGGCTACACCTTC CASRRDRGFGGYTF
TRBJ2-5 TRBV19 - - TGTGCCAGTAGTAGGGGGGTCCAAGAGACCCAGTACTTC CASSRGVQETQYF
TRBJ1-5 TRBV12-2 - - TGTGCAAGTCGCTTATTCTTGGGGCAGGCCAATCAGCCCCAGCATTTT CASRLFLGQANQPQHF
TRBJ2-3 TRBV7-2 TRBD2 - TGTGCCAGCACCACTGGACTAGCGGGACCAGATACGCAGTATTTT CASTTGLAGPDTQYF
TRBJ2-2 TRBV24-1 TRBD2 - TGTGCCACTCAGACTAGCGGGAGATTAACCGGGGAGCTGTTTTTT CATQTSGRLTGELFF
TRBJ2-1 TRBV5-1 - once TGCGCCAGCAGCTTCAAGGGGGGGGAGCAGTTCTTC CASSFKGGEQFF
TRBJ2-7 TRBV5-4 TRBD1 - TGTGCCACCCGGGACAGGTCCTCCTACGAGCAGTACTTC CATRDRSSYEQYF
TRBJ2-1 TRBV30 - - TGTGCCTGGAGGCGGGGAAACTACAATGAGCAGTTCTTC CAWRRGNYNEQFF
TRBJ2-3 TRBV11-3 - - TGTGCCAGCAGCTTAGTCCCAGGGGTCGCAGCAGATACGCAGTATTTT CASSLVPGVAADTQYF
TRBJ2-3 TRBV18 - - TGTGCCAGCCCCCCCGTAGCCAGTATCACAGATACGCAGTATTTT CASPPVASITDTQYF
TRBJ2-7 TRBV7-9 - few TGTGCCAGCAGGCCTGGGGGCGGTAGCTCCTACGAGCAGTACTTC CASRPGGGSSYEQYF
TRBJ1-2 TRBV6-1 TRBD1 - TGTGCCAGCACCTCAGGGGACAGGGGGTATGGCTACACCTTC CASTSGDRGYGYTF
TRBJ1-1 TRBV12-3/TRBV12-4 - - TGTGCCAGCGGCCTCCTCACTGAAGCTTTCTTT CASGLLTEAFF
TRBJ1-2 TRBV24-1 TRBD1 few TGTGCCACCAGCGGGGACAGCTCTAACTATGGCTACACCTTC CATSGDSSNYGYTF